The 15 T cell receptor beta chains in this list originate from one sample, sequenced in a study of cytomegalovirus exposure and HLA in healthy donors. The PCR used 60 Vbeta and 13 Jbeta primers. The method was immunoSEQ multiplex PCR; TCRdb's version includes in-frame clones alone and lacks a portion of them. In the table there are fewer than 250,000 clones, approximately 83% of which are singletons. Sequencing input: PBMCs. These receptors came from a woman between 50 and 59 years old in good health and CMV-seropositive.

Points on this clone: The final CDR3 position lacks the conserved phenylalanine or tryptophan, pointing to a likely read error. The DNA is left out, because the CDR3 cannot be placed on it with certainty; the CDR3 is given as TCRdb lists it. This chain joins TRBV21-1 and TRBJ1-5. TRBV21-1 is classified as a pseudogene. The CDR3 comprises 13 residues, both ends counted. The CDR3 loop reads CASSKLPREGPVV.

This chain joins TRBV7-3 and TRBJ1-1; D is perhaps TRBD1 (5 bases). Germline CDR1 reads SGHTA; CDR2 reads FQGTGA. This CDR3 has 13 residues. Trimming stripped 5 bases from V and 3 bases from J, with 10 bases between. DNA of the CDR3: TGTGCCAGCAGCCGCGAAGGGGACACTGAAGCTTTCTTT. Encoded protein: CASSREGDTEAFF.

The count of this clone is one. The chain employs TRBV19 and TRBJ2-3, with D perhaps matching TRBD2 (6 bases). Trimming took off 8 bases at V and 9 bases at J, with 18 bases between the two ends. In germline, CDR1 is LNHDA, CDR2 SQIVND (reference sequence). This CDR3 has 13 amino acids. The CDR3 nucleotides read TGTGCCAGTCGGGGGTTTGGCTTTGGGACGCAGTATTTT. The encoded protein is CASRGFGFGTQYF. The full variable domain, in which reference TRBV19 and TRBJ2-3 provide the parts outside the CDR3, is DGGITQSPKYLFRKEGQNVTLSCEQNLNHDAMYWYRQDPGQGLRLIYYSQIVNDFQKGDIAEGYSVSREKKESFPLTVTSAQKNPTAFYLCASRGFGFGTQYFGPGTRLTVL.

Turning to this clone: Compared with germline, one end of the junction differs, possibly owing to a read error. The rearrangement joins TRBV7-9 to TRBJ1-1; D is perhaps TRBD1 (5 bases). The length of the CDR3 is 14 residues. Per germline, CDR1 SEHNR and CDR2 FQNEAQ (reference sequence). CDR3 coding DNA: TGTTCCAGCAGCTCCAATGGGGCCTCCGAGAAAGCTTTCTTT. It yields the protein CSSSSNGASEKAFF. Full variable domain (outside the CDR3, taken from reference TRBV7-9 and TRBJ1-1): DTGVSQNPRHKITKRGQNVTFRCDPISEHNRLYWYRQTLGQGPEFLTYFQNEAQLEKSRLLSDRFSAERPKGSFSTLEIQRTEQGDSAMYLCSSSSNGASEKAFFGQGTRLTVV.

Only one count was recorded for this clone. At one end, the junction sequence differs from germline, possibly due to a read error. V is TRBV5-1 and J is TRBJ2-1; 7 bases are shared with TRBD2. Germline V gene lookup returns CDR1 SGHRS and CDR2 YFSETQ. There are 14 residues in the CDR3. The CDR3 coding sequence is TGCGCCAGCAGCTCTGGACTAGGAAACAATGAGCGGTTCTTC. It specifies CASSSGLGNNERFF.

This chain connects TRBV5-1 to TRBJ1-2; 8 nucleotides align to TRBD1. The germline V gene encodes CDR1 SGHRS and CDR2 YFSETQ. The CDR3 has 15 amino acids. The V segment lost 3 bases and the J segment 4 bases; nucleotides outside the gene matches: 8. The CDR3 loop is CASSSRGQEVYGYTF. CDR3 sequence (DNA): TGCGCCAGCAGCTCACGGGGACAGGAAGTCTATGGCTACACCTTC.

The chain carries TRBV6-1 and TRBJ1-1; no clear D gene. Germline assignment: CDR1 MNHNS and CDR2 SASEGT. This CDR3 comprises 18 residues. V dropped 2 bases and J dropped 1 base, with 20 bases sitting between them. CDR3 residues: CASSEWPWEVLENTEAFF. The CDR3 DNA reads TGTGCCAGCAGTGAATGGCCATGGGAGGTTTTGGAGAACACTGAAGCTTTCTTT.

The V and J genes are TRBV6-1 and TRBJ1-4; maybe TRBD1 (5 bases). The CDR3 sequence is 15 residues long. From germline, CDR1 is MNHNS and CDR2 SASEGT. V was trimmed by 0 bases and J by 5 bases, leaving 10 bases between them. The CDR3 loop reads CASSEAAGLNEKLFF. The CDR3 DNA reads TGTGCCAGCAGTGAAGCTGCGGGGCTAAATGAAAAACTGTTTTTT.

This clone occurred a few times. The gene calls are TRBV9 and TRBJ1-2; 7 bases are shared with TRBD1. Germline assignment: CDR1 SGDLS and CDR2 YYNGEE. Losses at the gene ends were 6 bases for V and 4 bases for J; bases not matched to a gene: 12. CDR3 length equals 15 residues. Here the CDR3 DNA reads TGTGCCAGCACCTTCACAGGGGACAACACCTATGGCTACACCTTC. It yields the protein CASTFTGDNTYGYTF.

The V gene is TRBV2, the J gene TRBJ1-5; 7 bases agree with TRBD1. This CDR3 has 21 amino acids. Germline lookup yields CDR1 SNHLY and CDR2 FYNNEI. V trimming: 6 bases; J trimming: 0 bases; junction bases outside the gene matches: 23. CDR3 amino acids: CASRDGGTERVGLYSNQPQHF. DNA of the CDR3: TGTGCCAGCAGGGATGGTGGGACAGAAAGGGTCGGCTTGTATAGCAATCAGCCCCAGCATTTT.

This clone is a singleton in its sample. J is TRBJ1-1 and V is TRBV9, with no clear D. The CDR3 is 14 residues long. V dropped 4 bases and J dropped 1 base, with 11 bases sitting between them. Per germline, CDR1 SGDLS and CDR2 YYNGEE. The CDR3 DNA sequence: TGTGCCAGCAGCCCTGGTACCGGGAACACTGAAGCTTTCTTT. Protein sequence: CASSPGTGNTEAFF.

The chain uses TRBV18 and TRBJ1-1, with no clear D. This CDR3 contains 15 residues. Germline V lookup: CDR1 KGHSH, CDR2 LQKENI. Trimming pared 6 bases from V and 7 bases from J, leaving 21 bases between. The DNA for the CDR3 is TGTGCCAGCTCGCTTACCAAGGATCCTCGCGGTGAAGCTTTCTTT. Protein product: CASSLTKDPRGEAFF.

This clone has more than one count but fewer than ten. This sequence joins TRBV5-1 and TRBJ1-1, with 7 bases aligning to TRBD1. The V and J ends lost 4 bases and 0 bases, in that order; junction bases with no gene match: 9. The length of the CDR3 is 16 residues. Germline V lookup: CDR1 SGHRS, CDR2 YFSETQ. The chain's CDR3 is CASSPELGQLNTEAFF. CDR3 bases: TGCGCCAGCAGCCCGGAATTGGGACAGCTGAACACTGAAGCTTTCTTT.

This clone was recorded only once. Here the CDR3 reads CASSSTRDRGHGYTF. CDR3 coding DNA: TGTGCCAGCTCATCCACCCGGGACAGGGGGCATGGCTACACCTTC. The rearrangement joins TRBV18 to TRBJ1-2; 12 bases are shared with TRBD1. CDR1 is KGHSH, CDR2 LQKENI, per germline. The ends lost 5 bases at V and 6 bases at J; junction bases unmatched: 7. The CDR3 length is 15 residues.

This clone was seen a handful of times. The chain combines TRBV5-1 with TRBJ1-6; 11 bases are shared with TRBD1. The CDR3 sequence is 16 residues long. The junction had 6 bases not matched to a gene; V was cut back by 5 bases and J by 5 bases. Germline-derived CDR1 and CDR2 are SGHRS and YFSETQ. Written as DNA, the CDR3 is TGCGCCAGCAGATTAGGACAGGGGGCAAATAATTCACCCCTCCACTTT. Amino acids: CASRLGQGANNSPLHF. Full variable domain (outside the CDR3, taken from reference TRBV5-1 and TRBJ1-6): KAGVTQTPRYLIKTRGQQVTLSCSPISGHRSVSWYQQTPGQGLQFLFEYFSETQRNKGNFPGRFSGRQFSNSRSEMNVSTLELGDSALYLCASRLGQGANNSPLHFGNGTRLTVT.